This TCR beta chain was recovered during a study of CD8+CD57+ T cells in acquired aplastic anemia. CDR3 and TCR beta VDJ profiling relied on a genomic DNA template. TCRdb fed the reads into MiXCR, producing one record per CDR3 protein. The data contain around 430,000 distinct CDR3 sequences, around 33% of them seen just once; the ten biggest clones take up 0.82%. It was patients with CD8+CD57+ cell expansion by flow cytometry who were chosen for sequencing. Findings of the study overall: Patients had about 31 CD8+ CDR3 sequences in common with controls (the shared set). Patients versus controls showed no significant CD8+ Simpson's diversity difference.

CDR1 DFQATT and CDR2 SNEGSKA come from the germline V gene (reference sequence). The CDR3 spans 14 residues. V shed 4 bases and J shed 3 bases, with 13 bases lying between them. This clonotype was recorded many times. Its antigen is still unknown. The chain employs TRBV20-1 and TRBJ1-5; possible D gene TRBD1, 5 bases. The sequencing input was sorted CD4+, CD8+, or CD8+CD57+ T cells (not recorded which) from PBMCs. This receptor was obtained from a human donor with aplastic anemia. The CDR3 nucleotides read TGCAGTGCTAATAAAGGGGCCTACAATCAGCCCCAGCATTTT. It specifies CSANKGAYNQPQHF.